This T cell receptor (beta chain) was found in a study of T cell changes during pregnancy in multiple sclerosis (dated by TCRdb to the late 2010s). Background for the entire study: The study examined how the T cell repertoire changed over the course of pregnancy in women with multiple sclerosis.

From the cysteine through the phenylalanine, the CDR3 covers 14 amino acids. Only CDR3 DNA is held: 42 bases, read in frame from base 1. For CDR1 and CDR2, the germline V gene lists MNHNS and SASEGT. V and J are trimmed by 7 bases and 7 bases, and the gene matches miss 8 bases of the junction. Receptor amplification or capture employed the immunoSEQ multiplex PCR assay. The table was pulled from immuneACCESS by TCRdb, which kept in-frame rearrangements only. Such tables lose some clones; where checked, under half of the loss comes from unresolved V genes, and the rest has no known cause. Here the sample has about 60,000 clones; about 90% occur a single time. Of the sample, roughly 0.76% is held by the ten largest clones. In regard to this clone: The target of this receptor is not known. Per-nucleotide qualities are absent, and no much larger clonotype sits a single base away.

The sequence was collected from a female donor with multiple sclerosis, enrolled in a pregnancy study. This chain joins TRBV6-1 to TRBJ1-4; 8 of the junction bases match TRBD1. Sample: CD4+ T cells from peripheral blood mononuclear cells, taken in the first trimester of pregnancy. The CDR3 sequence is CASNLRDRGEKLFF. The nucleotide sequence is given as TGTGCCAGCAACCTTCGAGACAGGGGTGAAAAACTGTTTTTT.